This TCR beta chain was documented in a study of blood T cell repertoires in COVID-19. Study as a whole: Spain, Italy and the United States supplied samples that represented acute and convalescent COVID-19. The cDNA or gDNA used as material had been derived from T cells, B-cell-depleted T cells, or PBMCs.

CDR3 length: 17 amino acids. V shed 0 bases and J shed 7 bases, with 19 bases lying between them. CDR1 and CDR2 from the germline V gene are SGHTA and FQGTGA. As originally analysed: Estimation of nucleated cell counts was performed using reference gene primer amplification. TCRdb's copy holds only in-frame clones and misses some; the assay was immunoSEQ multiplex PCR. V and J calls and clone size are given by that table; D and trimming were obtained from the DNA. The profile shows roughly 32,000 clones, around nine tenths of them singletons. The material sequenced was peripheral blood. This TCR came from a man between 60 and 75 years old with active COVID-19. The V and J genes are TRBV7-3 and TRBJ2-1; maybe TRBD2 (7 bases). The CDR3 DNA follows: TGTGCCAGCAGCTTAACATCGTTCGGGGGGCGAAGTAATGAGCAGTTCTTC. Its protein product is CASSLTSFGGRSNEQFF. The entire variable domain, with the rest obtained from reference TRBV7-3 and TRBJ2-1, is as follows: GAGVSQTPSNKVTEKGKYVELRCDPISGHTALYWYRQSLGQGPEFLIYFQGTGAADDSGLPNDRFFAVRPEGSVSTLKIQRTERGDSAVYLCASSLTSFGGRSNEQFFGPGTRLTVL.